Only a few counts were recorded for the clone carrying this TCR beta chain. The antigen is not known. The data derive from a study of cytomegalovirus exposure and HLA in healthy donors. Broader study findings: Later, an analysis found that common viral pathogens appeared to be linked with several of the most significant clusters. With later analysis, a missense DCLRE1C variant became linked to TCR beta V- and J-gene trimming.

Primers included in the PCR were 60 Vbeta and 13 Jbeta primers. Sequenced by immunoSEQ multiplex PCR; TCRdb stores in-frame clones only, minus some. This table has some 170,000 clones, 8.5% to 10% appearing once. Germline V gene lookup returns CDR1 MDHEN and CDR2 SYDVKM. This CDR3 comprises 14 residues. The V gene lost 6 bases and the J gene lost 3 bases, with 14 bases spanning the gap. This sequence was found in a woman aged 25 to 39 in good health and CMV-seropositive. The rearrangement links TRBV28 to TRBJ1-1; D remains ambiguous. Input material: PBMCs. The CDR3 DNA reads as TGTGCCAGCAGCCCCCCGGGAGCGTACACTGAAGCTTTCTTT. This codes for CASSPPGAYTEAFF. Full variable domain (missing parts from reference TRBV28 and TRBJ1-1): DVKVTQSSRYLVKRTGEKVFLECVQDMDHENMFWYRQDPGLGLRLIYFSYDVKMKEKGDIPEGYSVSREKKERFSLILESASTNQTSMYLCASSPPGAYTEAFFGQGTRLTVV.